These 12 T cell receptor beta chains were sequenced from one sample in a study of STAT5B mutations in CD4+ large granular lymphocyte leukemia. Generated by immunoSEQ multiplex PCR, the TCRdb table keeps only in-frame clones and is missing some. In the table there are around 30,000 clones, around 76% of which are singletons. The sequencing sample was made of CD4+ T cells from blood buffy coats. Receptors originate from a human donor in good health.

CDR3: CASSFTGGSSETQYF. The CDR3 nucleotides are TGTGCCAGCAGCTTTACAGGGGGCAGTTCGGAGACCCAGTACTTC. V gene TRBV7-9 combines with J gene TRBJ2-5; 9 positions agree with TRBD1. V was clipped by 3 bases and J by 5 bases; unmatched bases: 7. The CDR3 is 15 amino acids. Germline V gene sequence: CDR1 SEHNR, CDR2 FQNEAQ (reference sequence).

The table lists this clone with a few counts. The gene calls are TRBV15 and TRBJ1-2; D call uncertain. Germline V gene sequence: CDR1 LNHNV, CDR2 YYDKDF (reference sequence). This CDR3 contains 15 residues. Trimming took off 0 bases at V and 7 bases at J, with 15 bases between the two ends. The CDR3 spells CATSRDLSGGAGYTF. For the CDR3, the DNA is TGTGCCACCAGCAGAGATCTTTCAGGAGGAGCTGGCTACACCTTC.

The V call is TRBV2, the J call TRBJ2-7, with a weak D call TRBD2 (5 bases). CDR1 is SNHLY, CDR2 FYNNEI, per germline. The CDR3 extends over 17 amino acids. V lost 8 bases and J 1 base, leaving 24 bases between the germline ends. CDR3: CASRSVIVDTSSYEQYF. In nucleotides, the CDR3 is TGTGCCAGCCGTTCTGTTATAGTAGACACTAGTTCCTACGAGCAGTACTTC.

This clone was detected a few times. The rearrangement links TRBV7-9 to TRBJ1-2; D is unresolved. The germline V gene encodes CDR1 SEHNR and CDR2 FQNEAQ (reference sequence). CDR3 length equals 13 residues. V lost 5 bases and J lost 4, with 11 bases in between. In DNA, the CDR3 is TGTGCCAGCAGCGCCACCATGGGCTATGGCTACACCTTC. Amino acids: CASSATMGYGYTF.

This clone was seen only a few times. This chain links TRBV5-1 with TRBJ1-2; TRBD1 is a possible D gene (5 bases). Germline loops: CDR1 SGHRS, CDR2 YFSETQ. There are 14 residues in the CDR3. V was shortened by 7 bases and J by 2 bases, with 15 bases between the two germline ends. The CDR3 loop is CASSPGDRNYGYTF. The CDR3 nucleotides are TGCGCCAGCTCCCCGGGGGATCGAAACTATGGCTACACCTTC.

DNA for the CDR3: TGTGCCAGCAGCCCCGGGACACACAATGAGCAGTTCTTC. It translates to CASSPGTHNEQFF. The V call is TRBV5-6, the J call TRBJ2-1; D is possibly TRBD1 (6 bases). V dropped 4 bases and J dropped 5 bases, with 10 bases sitting between them. Germline CDR1 reads SGHDT; CDR2 reads YYEEEE. The CDR3 consists of 13 residues.

The chain carries TRBV5-1 and TRBJ2-2; perhaps TRBD1 as D (6 bases). The CDR3 is 14 amino acids. Germline values: CDR1 SGHRS, CDR2 YFSETQ. Trimming took 4 bases from V and 1 from J, leaving 8 bases between them. CDR3 sequence: CASSLDRNTGELFF. The DNA for the CDR3 is TGCGCCAGCAGCCTGGACAGGAACACCGGGGAGCTGTTTTTT.

This chain uses TRBV2 with TRBJ2-2, with 9 bases matching TRBD1. Germline CDR1 reads SNHLY; CDR2 reads FYNNEI. With 2 bases clipped from V and 6 bases from J, the junction kept 7 bases outside the gene matches. The CDR3 is 16 residues long. The CDR3 spells CASSENRGPSAGELFF. The CDR3, as DNA: TGTGCCAGCAGTGAAAACAGGGGGCCTTCCGCCGGGGAGCTGTTTTTT.

The sample holds a few counts of this clone. A junction boundary mismatches the germline segment, possibly from a read error. The rearrangement joins TRBV7-2 to TRBJ2-6; a possible D gene is TRBD1 (5 bases). Germline V gene data show CDR1 as SGHTA and CDR2 as FQGNSA. This CDR3 comprises 13 residues. CDR3 in DNA: TGTGCCAGCACCCAGAATGGGGCCGAGGCCTCCTATTTC. Its protein is CASTQNGAEASYF.

The rearrangement uses TRBV5-1 and TRBJ2-2; D gene uncertain. V lost 0 bases and J 6 bases, leaving 9 bases between the germline ends. CDR3 size: 14 residues. Germline V lookup: CDR1 SGHRS, CDR2 YFSETQ. In nucleotides, the CDR3 is TGCGCCAGCAGCTTGGAGCCATCCCCCGGGGAGCTGTTTTTT. It yields the protein CASSLEPSPGELFF.

The V gene is TRBV11-3, the J gene TRBJ2-1; D gene uncertain. The germline CDR1 and CDR2 sequences are SGHNT and YENEEA. This CDR3 region has 13 residues. Between the trimmed V and J ends, which lost 5 bases and 0 bases, there was a span of 5 bases. The CDR3 DNA reads as TGTGCCAGCAGCCGTGGCTCCTACAATGAGCAGTTCTTC. Translation gives CASSRGSYNEQFF.

This sequence joins TRBV2 and TRBJ1-5, with D possibly matching TRBD1 (5 bases). The ends were cut back, 6 bases at V and 4 bases at J, with 19 bases in the middle. The CDR3 totals 16 residues. Germline values: CDR1 SNHLY, CDR2 FYNNEI. The DNA for the CDR3 is TGTGCCAGCAGAGATGTTGGGGGGAGTACGAATCAGCCCCAGCATTTT. Amino acid sequence: CASRDVGGSTNQPQHF.